Below are 18 T cell receptor beta chains sequenced from a single sample in a study of post-analysis software for immune sequencing data (dated by TCRdb to the mid-2010s). Overall study outcomes, separate from this receptor: Significantly higher frequencies in patients than in controls were found for several TRBV segments, including TRBV5-6, TRBV5-1 and TRBV20-1.

Libraries were built with PCR. The run used an Illumina HiSeq 2500. To reduce PCR and sequencing biases, unique molecular identifiers were incorporated into the TCR beta cDNA libraries. TCRdb trimmed the raw reads at Q25, called clones with MiXCR and kept productive beta chains. When rows share a CDR3 protein, they turn into one entry using the most common DNA and genes. The table for this sample lists hundreds of thousands of distinct CDR3 sequences; less than 45% of them were counted only once. Together, the top ten hold about an eighth of the sample. Their antigens are not known. Material: blood. These TCRs come from a girl between 5 and 17 years old with multiple sclerosis.

This clonotype showed up just a few times. Written as DNA, the CDR3 is TGCGCCAGCAGCCCCGGGACAGGGGACAATCAGCCCCAGCATTTT. This sequence encodes CASSPGTGDNQPQHF. The V and J genes are TRBV5-1 and TRBJ1-5; 10 bases map to TRBD1. After removal of 4 bases from V and 3 bases from J, the junction contained 4 bases not matched to a gene. Germline CDR1 reads SGHRS; CDR2 reads YFSETQ. The CDR3 is 15 residues long. The variable domain in full, completed from reference TRBV5-1 and TRBJ1-5, reads KAGVTQTPRYLIKTRGQQVTLSCSPISGHRSVSWYQQTPGQGLQFLFEYFSETQRNKGNFPGRFSGRQFSNSRSEMNVSTLELGDSALYLCASSPGTGDNQPQHFGDGTRLSIL.

There are a few counts of this clonotype. The J gene is TRBJ1-2, the V gene TRBV15; D is undetermined. V lost 3 bases and J lost 8, with 10 bases in between. The CDR3 has 12 residues. The germline gives CDR1 LNHNV, CDR2 YYDKDF (reference sequence). DNA of the CDR3: TGTGCCACCAGCAGTGCAGAGGTCGGCTACACCTTC. It encodes CATSSAEVGYTF.

The rearrangement uses TRBV7-2 and TRBJ2-7; D is perhaps TRBD1 (7 bases). V was shortened by 0 bases and J by 10 bases, with 22 bases between the two germline ends. This CDR3 comprises 16 residues. The germline gives CDR1 SGHTA, CDR2 FQGNSA. The CDR3 bases are TGTGCCAGCAGCTTAGCACTGTTGCGGGACAGATCCTACCAGTACTTC. Encoded protein: CASSLALLRDRSYQYF.

This clonotype turned up a few times. The chain joins TRBV7-6 to TRBJ2-1; either TRBD1 or TRBD2 may supply D (6 bases each). In germline, CDR1 is SGHVS, CDR2 FNYEAQ. The CDR3 sequence is 14 residues long. Trimming stripped 1 base from V and 9 bases from J, with 13 bases between. CDR3 DNA sequence: TGTGCCAGCAGCTTAGTAGAGGGGGGCGGTGAGCAGTTCTTC. Protein product: CASSLVEGGGEQFF.

This clonotype was picked up a small number of times. V is TRBV7-2 and J is TRBJ2-2, with unresolved D. This CDR3 is built from 14 residues. CDR1 SGHTA and CDR2 FQGNSA come from the germline V gene. Trimming stripped 1 base from V and 7 bases from J, with 10 bases between. CDR3 sequence (DNA): TGTGCCAGCAGCTTAGATGGCAGCATCGGGGAGCTGTTTTTT. Its protein product is CASSLDGSIGELFF.

This clonotype was counted only a few times. This chain joins TRBV29-1 and TRBJ2-1, with D unresolved. Germline CDR1 reads SQVTM; CDR2 reads ANQGSEA. V was clipped by 6 bases and J by 0 bases, with 15 bases between them. The CDR3 has 15 amino acids. The CDR3 spells CSVEKVPSSYNEQFF. CDR3 DNA: TGCAGCGTGGAGAAGGTGCCCAGCTCCTACAATGAGCAGTTCTTC.

The sample holds one count of this clonotype. The rearrangement uses TRBV28 and TRBJ1-1; the D is unclear. Germline V CDR1 and CDR2: MDHEN, SYDVKM. V was shortened by 3 bases and J by 5 bases, with 13 bases between the two germline ends. The CDR3 runs to 14 residues. CDR3 region: CASSLTRMRTEAFF. The CDR3 DNA reads TGTGCCAGCAGTTTGACGCGTATGCGAACTGAAGCTTTCTTT.

V usage is TRBV29-1 and J usage is TRBJ2-7; TRBD1 matches at 10 bases. The V segment lost 7 bases and the J segment 1 base; nucleotides outside the gene matches: 7. The CDR3 totals 14 residues. Germline V gene sequence: CDR1 SQVTM, CDR2 ANQGSEA. This CDR3 is CSAITGQGSYEQYF. CDR3 sequence (DNA): TGCAGCGCAATAACGGGACAGGGGTCCTACGAGCAGTACTTC.

The chain has TRBV10-3 and TRBJ2-3, with TRBD1 as a possible D gene (6 bases). The CDR3 runs 15 residues. Germline V gives CDR1 ENHRY, CDR2 SYGVKD. V gave up 0 bases and J gave up 6 bases, with 13 bases separating them. The chain's CDR3 is CAISESSGAGDTQYF. For the CDR3, the DNA is TGTGCCATCAGTGAGTCTTCAGGGGCAGGGGATACGCAGTATTTT.

This clonotype was counted between two and nine times. The V and J genes are TRBV6-2 or TRBV6-3 and TRBJ2-7, with D possibly TRBD2 on 5 matching bases. Trimming pared 0 bases from V and 4 bases from J, leaving 22 bases between. CDR1 MNHEY and CDR2 SVGEGT come from the germline V gene. The CDR3 is 18 residues long. The CDR3 loop is CASSYSKVREVSKYEQYF. The CDR3 DNA is TGTGCCAGCAGTTACTCGAAAGTACGGGAAGTTTCTAAGTACGAGCAGTACTTC.

The CDR3 coding sequence is TGCGCCAGCAGTACACTAGGGGTGAGGGAGAGGGGTGAGCAGTTCTTC. This gives the protein CASSTLGVRERGEQFF. This chain connects TRBV5-1 to TRBJ2-1; D tentatively fits TRBD1 or TRBD2 (5 bases each). The CDR3 covers 16 residues. The V gene lost 5 bases and the J gene lost 9 bases, with 24 bases spanning the gap. Germline V gene lookup returns CDR1 SGHRS and CDR2 YFSETQ.

V gene TRBV20-1 combines with J gene TRBJ2-3; D gene unclear. Trimming took off 3 bases at V and 14 bases at J, with 9 bases between the two ends. From germline, CDR1 is DFQATT and CDR2 SNEGSKA (reference sequence). The CDR3 length is 9 residues. The DNA for the CDR3 is TGCAGTGCTAGTAAGCAGGCGTATTTT. Its protein is CSASKQAYF.

The chain is built from TRBV29-1 and TRBJ1-5; a possible D gene is TRBD1 (5 bases). Germline CDR1 is SQVTM and CDR2 is ANQGSEA. There are 14 residues in the CDR3. V was trimmed by 1 base and J by 7 bases, leaving 14 bases between them. DNA for the CDR3: TGCAGCGTTGAAGGGAACGGGGCCGGGCAGCCCCAGCATTTT. Protein sequence: CSVEGNGAGQPQHF. Full variable domain (rest looked up from reference TRBV29-1 and TRBJ1-5): SAVISQKPSRDICQRGTSLTIQCQVDSQVTMMFWYRQQPGQSLTLIATANQGSEATYESGFVIDKFPISRPNLTFSTLTVSNMSPEDSSIYLCSVEGNGAGQPQHFGDGTRLSIL.

This chain joins TRBV4-3 and TRBJ2-6, with 8 bases that match TRBD1. J was trimmed by 5 bases and V by 0 bases; bases with no gene match: 3. The CDR3 extends over 16 amino acids. CDR1 LGHNA and CDR2 YSLEER come from the germline V gene. CDR3 sequence reads: CASSQDQGARANVLTF. CDR3 coding DNA: TGCGCCAGCAGCCAAGATCAGGGGGCTCGGGCCAACGTCCTGACTTTC.

The V gene is TRBV5-1, the J gene TRBJ2-1; D unclear. The CDR3 runs 14 residues. Germline CDR1 reads SGHRS; CDR2 reads YFSETQ. V was shortened by 4 bases and J by 1 base, with 9 bases between the two germline ends. The DNA of the CDR3 is TGCGCCAGCAGCGCGGACCAGTCCTACAATGAGCAGTTCTTC. It encodes CASSADQSYNEQFF.

This chain connects TRBV12-3 or TRBV12-4 to TRBJ2-7; D not resolved. V was pared by 7 bases and J by 4 bases, with 17 bases between. CDR3 length: 14 amino acids. CDR3 residues: CASTLHPAGYEQYF. The DNA of the CDR3 is TGTGCCAGCACCTTACACCCGGCCGGATACGAGCAGTACTTC.

The chain uses TRBV10-3 and TRBJ1-6; D not certain. The CDR3 is 17 amino acids. V was pared by 0 bases and J by 6 bases, with 15 bases between. Germline assignment: CDR1 ENHRY and CDR2 SYGVKD. CDR3 in DNA: TGTGCCATCAGTGAGTCTCAAGCTGCTTGGGGTAATTCACCCCTCCACTTT. This encodes CAISESQAAWGNSPLHF.

The chain has TRBV20-1 and TRBJ2-3; TRBD2 matches at 10 bases. V lost 5 bases to trimming and J lost 1 base; unmatched junction nucleotides: 3. This CDR3 contains 14 residues. Germline lookup yields CDR1 DFQATT and CDR2 SNEGSKA (reference sequence). CDR3 in amino acids: CSAPGTSGTDTQYF. CDR3 nucleotide sequence: TGCAGTGCTCCCGGGACTAGCGGCACAGATACGCAGTATTTT.